This T cell receptor beta chain was captured in a study of OX40 agonist ivuxolimab in advanced cancers. Study-level background: An anti-OX40 (CD134) antibody with agonistic activity, ivuxolimab, was administered to patients. The study reported partial responses in three patients: one hepatocellular carcinoma, two cutaneous melanoma. Those enrolled were less than 85% male, with a mean age of around 57 years and ages from roughly 20 to 85. Notes on the study in general: Fewer expanded clones were found on average in CD4+ than in CD8+ T cells.

Comments on this clone: The antigen is undetermined.

Germline V gene sequence: CDR1 SQVTM, CDR2 ANQGSEA. CDR3 length equals 13 residues. V was clipped by 7 bases and J by 7 bases, with 17 bases between them. This table comes from immunoSEQ multiplex PCR, and its TCRdb copy is limited to in-frame clones, with some not included. The sample has about 11,000 clones, 86% seen once. This rearrangement joins TRBV29-1 to TRBJ2-1; D is perhaps TRBD2 (5 bases). The TCR was taken from an adult with an advanced solid tumor such as melanoma, head and neck, liver or kidney cancer. This sample comprised CD4+ or CD8+ T cells sorted from blood, obtained in a trial of the OX40 agonist ivuxolimab. The CDR3 loop reads CSGREADWNEQFF. The CDR3 DNA sequence: TGCAGCGGACGGGAAGCAGATTGGAATGAGCAGTTCTTC.